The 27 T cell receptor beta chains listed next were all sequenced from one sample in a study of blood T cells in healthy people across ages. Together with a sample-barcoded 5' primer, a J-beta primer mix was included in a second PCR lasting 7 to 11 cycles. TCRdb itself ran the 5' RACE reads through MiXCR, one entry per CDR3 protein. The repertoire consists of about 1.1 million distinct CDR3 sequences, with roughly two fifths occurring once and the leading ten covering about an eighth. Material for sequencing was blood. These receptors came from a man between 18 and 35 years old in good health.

CDR3 amino acids: CASSLSRGAGNTIYF. The DNA of the CDR3 is TGTGCCAGCAGCTTATCCCGGGGGGCTGGAAACACCATATATTTT. The J gene is TRBJ1-3, the V gene TRBV7-2; possibly TRBD1 for D (5 bases). Trimming shortened V by 2 bases and J by 2 bases, and 10 bases separated the two germline ends. This CDR3 contains 15 residues. CDR1 and CDR2 from the germline V gene are SGHTA and FQGNSA.

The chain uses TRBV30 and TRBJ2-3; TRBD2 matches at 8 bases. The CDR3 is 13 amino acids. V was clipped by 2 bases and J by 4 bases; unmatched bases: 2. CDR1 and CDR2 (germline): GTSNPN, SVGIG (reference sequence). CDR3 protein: CAWSSGGADTQYF. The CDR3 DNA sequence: TGTGCCTGGAGTTCCGGGGGGGCAGATACGCAGTATTTT.

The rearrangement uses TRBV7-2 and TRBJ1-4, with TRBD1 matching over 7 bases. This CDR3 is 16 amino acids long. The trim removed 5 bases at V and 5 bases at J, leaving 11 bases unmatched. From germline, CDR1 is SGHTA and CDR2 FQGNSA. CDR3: CASSGRDSTLNEKLFF. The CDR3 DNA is TGTGCCAGCAGCGGCCGGGACAGCACTTTAAATGAAAAACTGTTTTTT. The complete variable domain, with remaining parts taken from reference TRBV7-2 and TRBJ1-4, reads GAGVSQSPSNKVTEKGKDVELRCDPISGHTALYWYRQSLGQGLEFLIYFQGNSAPDKSGLPSDRFSAERTGGSVSTLTIQRTQQEDSAVYLCASSGRDSTLNEKLFFGSGTQLSVL.

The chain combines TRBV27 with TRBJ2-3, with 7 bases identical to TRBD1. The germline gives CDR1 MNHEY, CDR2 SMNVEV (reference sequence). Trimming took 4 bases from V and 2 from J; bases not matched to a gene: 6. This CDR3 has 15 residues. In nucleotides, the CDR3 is TGTGCCAGCAGTTATGAGGGGGCCCTCACAGATACGCAGTATTTT. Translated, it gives CASSYEGALTDTQYF.

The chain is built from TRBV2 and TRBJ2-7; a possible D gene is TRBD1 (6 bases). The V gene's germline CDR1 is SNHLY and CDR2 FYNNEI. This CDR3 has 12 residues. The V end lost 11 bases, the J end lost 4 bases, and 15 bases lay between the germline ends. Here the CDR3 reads CALGQRGYEQYF. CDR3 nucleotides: TGTGCCTTAGGACAGAGGGGATACGAGCAGTACTTC.

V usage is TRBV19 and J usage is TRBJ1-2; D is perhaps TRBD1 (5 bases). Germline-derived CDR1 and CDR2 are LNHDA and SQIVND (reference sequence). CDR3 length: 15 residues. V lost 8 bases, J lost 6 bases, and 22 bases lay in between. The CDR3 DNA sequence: TGTGCCAGTCGACATCTTGGAGGAGGGGAAGATGGCTACACCTTC. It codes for CASRHLGGGEDGYTF.

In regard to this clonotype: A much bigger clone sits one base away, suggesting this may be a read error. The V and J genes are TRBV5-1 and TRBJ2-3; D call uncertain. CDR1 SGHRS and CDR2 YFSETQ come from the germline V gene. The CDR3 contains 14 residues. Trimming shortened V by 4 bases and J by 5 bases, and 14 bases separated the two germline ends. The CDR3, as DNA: TGCGCCAGCAGCGTGAGGCAGAGGCAAGATACGCAGTATTTT. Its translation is CASSVRQRQDTQYF.

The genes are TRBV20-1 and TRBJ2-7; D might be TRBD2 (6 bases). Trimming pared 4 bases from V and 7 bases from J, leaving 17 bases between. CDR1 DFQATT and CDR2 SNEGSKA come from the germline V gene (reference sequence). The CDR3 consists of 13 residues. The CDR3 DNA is TGCAGTGCTAACTCGGGACTTGACAATGAGCAGTACTTC. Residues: CSANSGLDNEQYF.

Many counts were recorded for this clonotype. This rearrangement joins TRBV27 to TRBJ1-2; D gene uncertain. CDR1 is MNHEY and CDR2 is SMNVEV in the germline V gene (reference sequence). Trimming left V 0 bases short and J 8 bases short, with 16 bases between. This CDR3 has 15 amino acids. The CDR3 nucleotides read TGTGCCAGCAGTTTATCGTACGGCAGCCTGGACGGCTACACCTTC. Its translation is CASSLSYGSLDGYTF.

CDR3 loop: CSARDRVRSYEQYF. Here the CDR3 DNA reads TGCAGTGCTAGGGACAGGGTTAGGAGTTACGAGCAGTACTTC. J is TRBJ2-7 and V is TRBV20-1; TRBD1 agrees at 8 bases. CDR1 is DFQATT, CDR2 SNEGSKA, per germline (reference sequence). The CDR3 consists of 14 residues. Trimming took 3 bases from V and 4 from J; bases not matched to a gene: 8.

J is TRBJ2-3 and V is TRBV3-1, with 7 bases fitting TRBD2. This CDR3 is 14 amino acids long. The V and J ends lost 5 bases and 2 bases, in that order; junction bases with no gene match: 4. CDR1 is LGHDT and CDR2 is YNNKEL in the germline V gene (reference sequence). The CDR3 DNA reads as TGTGCCAGCAGCGCTAGCGGCCACACAGATACGCAGTATTTT. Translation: CASSASGHTDTQYF.

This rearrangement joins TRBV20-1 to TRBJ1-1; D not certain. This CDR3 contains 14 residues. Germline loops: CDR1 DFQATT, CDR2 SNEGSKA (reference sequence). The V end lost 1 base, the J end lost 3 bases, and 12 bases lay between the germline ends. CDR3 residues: CSARGTERDTEAFF. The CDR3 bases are TGCAGTGCTAGAGGGACGGAGAGAGACACTGAAGCTTTCTTT.

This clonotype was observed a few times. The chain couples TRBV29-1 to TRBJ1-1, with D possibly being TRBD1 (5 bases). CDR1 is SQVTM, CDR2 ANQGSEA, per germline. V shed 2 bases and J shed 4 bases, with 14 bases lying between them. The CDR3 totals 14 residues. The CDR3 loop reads CSVETQGGSTEAFF. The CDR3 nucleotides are TGCAGCGTTGAAACGCAGGGTGGGTCCACTGAAGCTTTCTTT.

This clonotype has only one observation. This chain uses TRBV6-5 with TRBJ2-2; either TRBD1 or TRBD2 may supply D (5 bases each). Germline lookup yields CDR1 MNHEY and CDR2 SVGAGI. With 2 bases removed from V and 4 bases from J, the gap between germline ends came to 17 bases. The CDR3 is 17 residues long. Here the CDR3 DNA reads TGTGCCAGCAGTTACGCCCGCCCGGGGCAAGTCACCGGGGAGCTGTTTTTT. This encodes CASSYARPGQVTGELFF.

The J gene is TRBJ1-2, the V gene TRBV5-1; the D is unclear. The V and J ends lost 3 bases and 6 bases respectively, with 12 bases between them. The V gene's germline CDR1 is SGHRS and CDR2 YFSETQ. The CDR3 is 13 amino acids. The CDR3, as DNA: TGCGCCAGCAGCTGGGCGGCGTCGAATGGCTACACCTTC. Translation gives CASSWAASNGYTF.

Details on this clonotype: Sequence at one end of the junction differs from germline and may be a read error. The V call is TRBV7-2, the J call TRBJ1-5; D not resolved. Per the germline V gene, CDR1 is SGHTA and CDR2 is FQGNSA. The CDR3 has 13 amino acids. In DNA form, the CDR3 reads TGTGCCAGCAGCGTAGCCGGACGGGAGCCCCAGCATTTT. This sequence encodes CASSVAGREPQHF.

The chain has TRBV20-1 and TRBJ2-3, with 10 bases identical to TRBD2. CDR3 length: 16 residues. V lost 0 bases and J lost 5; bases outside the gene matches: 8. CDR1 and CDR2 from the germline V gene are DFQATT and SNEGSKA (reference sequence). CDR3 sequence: CSARDHPAGGKDTQYF. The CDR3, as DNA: TGCAGTGCTAGAGATCACCCAGCGGGGGGGAAAGATACGCAGTATTTT.

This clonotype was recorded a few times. The chain's CDR3 is CASSSTSGNSDTQYF. The CDR3 nucleotides are TGTGCCAGCAGCTCGACTAGCGGGAACTCAGATACGCAGTATTTT. V usage is TRBV7-3 and J usage is TRBJ2-3; 11 bases fit TRBD2. The V segment lost 4 bases and the J segment 4 bases; nucleotides outside the gene matches: 4. The CDR3 runs 15 residues. The germline CDR1 and CDR2 sequences are SGHTA and FQGTGA.

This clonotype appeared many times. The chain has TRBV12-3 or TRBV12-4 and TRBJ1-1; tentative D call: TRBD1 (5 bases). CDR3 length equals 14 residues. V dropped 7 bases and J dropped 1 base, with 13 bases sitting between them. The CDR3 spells CASTRGEANTEAFF. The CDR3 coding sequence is TGTGCCAGCACCCGAGGGGAGGCGAACACTGAAGCTTTCTTT.

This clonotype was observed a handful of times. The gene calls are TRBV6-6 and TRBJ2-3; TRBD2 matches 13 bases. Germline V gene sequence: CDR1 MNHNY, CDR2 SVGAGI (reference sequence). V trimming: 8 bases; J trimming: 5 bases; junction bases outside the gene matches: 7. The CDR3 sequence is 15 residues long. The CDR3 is CASSGLAGEVDTQYF. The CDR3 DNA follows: TGTGCCAGCTCCGGACTAGCGGGGGAGGTAGATACGCAGTATTTT.

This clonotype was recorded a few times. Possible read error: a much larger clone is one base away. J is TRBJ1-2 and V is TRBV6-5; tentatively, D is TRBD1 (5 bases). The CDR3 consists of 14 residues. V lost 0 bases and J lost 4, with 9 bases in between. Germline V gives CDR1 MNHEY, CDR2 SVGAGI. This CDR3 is CASSYSGRTYGYTF. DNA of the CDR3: TGTGCCAGCAGTTACTCGGGACGGACCTATGGCTACACCTTC.

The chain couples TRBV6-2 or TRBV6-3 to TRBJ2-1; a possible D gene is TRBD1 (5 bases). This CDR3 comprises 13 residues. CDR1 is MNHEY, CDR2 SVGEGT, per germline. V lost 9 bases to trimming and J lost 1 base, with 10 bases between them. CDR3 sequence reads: CASGRVSYNEQFF. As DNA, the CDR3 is TGTGCCAGTGGCAGGGTGTCCTACAATGAGCAGTTCTTC.

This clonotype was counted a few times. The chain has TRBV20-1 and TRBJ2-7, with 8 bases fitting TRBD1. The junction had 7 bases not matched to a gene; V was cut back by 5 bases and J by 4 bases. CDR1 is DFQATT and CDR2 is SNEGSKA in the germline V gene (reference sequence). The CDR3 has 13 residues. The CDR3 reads CSARHDRGYEQYF. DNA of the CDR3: TGCAGTGCTCGACACGACAGGGGTTACGAGCAGTACTTC.

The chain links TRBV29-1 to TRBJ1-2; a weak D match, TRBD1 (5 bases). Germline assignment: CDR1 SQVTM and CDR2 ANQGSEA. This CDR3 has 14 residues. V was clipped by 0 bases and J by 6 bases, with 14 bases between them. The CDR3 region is CSVEETQGLDGYTF. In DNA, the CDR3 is TGCAGCGTTGAAGAAACGCAGGGCCTCGATGGCTACACCTTC.

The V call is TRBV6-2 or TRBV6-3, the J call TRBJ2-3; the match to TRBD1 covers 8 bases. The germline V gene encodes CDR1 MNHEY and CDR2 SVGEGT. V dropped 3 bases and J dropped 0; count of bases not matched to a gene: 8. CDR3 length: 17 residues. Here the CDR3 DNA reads TGTGCCAGCAGTTATGCTCGACAGGGGTATAGCACAGATACGCAGTATTTT. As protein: CASSYARQGYSTDTQYF.

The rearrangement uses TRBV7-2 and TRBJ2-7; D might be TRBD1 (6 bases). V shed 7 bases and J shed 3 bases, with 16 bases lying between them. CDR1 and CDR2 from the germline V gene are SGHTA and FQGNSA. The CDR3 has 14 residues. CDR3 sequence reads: CASTLDRSFYEQYF. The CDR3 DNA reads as TGTGCCAGCACTTTAGACAGGAGCTTCTACGAGCAGTACTTC.

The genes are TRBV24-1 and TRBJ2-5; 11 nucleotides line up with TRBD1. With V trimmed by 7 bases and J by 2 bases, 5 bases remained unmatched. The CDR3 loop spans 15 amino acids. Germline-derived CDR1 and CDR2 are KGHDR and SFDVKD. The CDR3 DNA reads TGTGCCACCAGACAAGGACAGGGGGCTCAAGAGACCCAGTACTTC. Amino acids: CATRQGQGAQETQYF.